The rows below give T cell receptor beta chains drawn from one sample of a study of Tregs in tolerant kidney transplant recipients. Assay used: immunoSEQ multiplex PCR; TCRdb lists only in-frame clones, some missing. Of fewer than 100,000 clones listed, 80% to 95% are singletons. Sample: CD4+ T cells from blood, taken before the transplant. Receptor source: a human donor who received a combined kidney and bone marrow transplant. CDR3s include the opening cysteine and the closing phenylalanine or tryptophan. A D gene is named only where the DNA matches it firmly. Rows give clone size only sometimes, using once, few, many, or a class for an expanded clone.

V gene	clone size	D gene	J gene	CDR3 DNA	CDR3 protein
TRBV28	NA	NA	TRBJ2-7	TGTGCCAGCAGTTGGACTACATACGAGCAGTACTTC	CASSWTTYEQYF
TRBV7-2	NA	TRBD1	TRBJ2-3	TGTGCCAGCAGCTACAGGGGGGATACGCAGTATTTT	CASSYRGDTQYF
TRBV10-3	few	NA	TRBJ2-2	TGTGCCATCAGTCCAACAGCGAACACCGGGGAGCTGTTTTTT	CAISPTANTGELFF
TRBV7-2	NA	TRBD1	TRBJ2-5	TGTGCCAGCAGCTTATCATCAGGGGGCGCGGGGTCCCAGTACTTC	CASSLSSGGAGSQYF
TRBV5-8	NA	TRBD2	TRBJ2-5	TGTGCCAGCAGCTCGGGACTAGCGGGAGGGCCGGAGGAGACCCAGTACTTC	CASSSGLAGGPEETQYF
TRBV7-8	NA	NA	TRBJ1-5	TGTGCCAGCAGCTTATCGGTGTATAGCAATCAGCCCCAGCATTTT	CASSLSVYSNQPQHF
TRBV10-3	NA	TRBD1	TRBJ1-1	TGTGCCATCAGTCGGGACAGGGGGCGAGGCGGTGGGAACGGGACTGAAGCTTTCTTT	CAISRDRGRGGGNGTEAFF
TRBV27	NA	NA	TRBJ2-2	TGTGCCAGCAGTAGGACTAATGTGGCCGGGGAGCTGTTTTTT	CASSRTNVAGELFF
TRBV7-3	NA	NA	TRBJ2-1	TGTGCCAGCAGCCCCAAGGCGGGGGCTGGGTACAATGAGCAGTTCTTC	CASSPKAGAGYNEQFF
TRBV6-1	NA	TRBD1	TRBJ1-1	TGTGCCAGCAGGGGACAGGGGGCGAGCACTGAAGCTTTCTTT	CASRGQGASTEAFF
TRBV11-3	NA	TRBD2	TRBJ2-7	TGTGCCAGCAGCTCCACCCCTAGCGGGAGGGCCTCCCACGAGCAGTACTTC	CASSSTPSGRASHEQYF